One sample yielded the 26 T cell receptor beta chains listed below, sequenced in a study of response to subunit inactivated influenza vaccine. TCRdb passed the RT-PCR reads through MiXCR, listing each CDR3 protein once. In the table there are roughly 620,000 distinct CDR3 sequences, over 9% of which are singletons. These same data were also listed under a study on T cells expressing NK-cell markers. This second study notes: Generation of TCR beta cDNA was performed by 5'RACE template switching incorporating UMIs.

Material: PBMCs from blood, obtained on the day of vaccination. These receptors were taken from a man aged 50 to 60 who received an inactivated influenza vaccine.

Note on this clonotype: Its ends do not fully match the called genes, so a read error is possible. This sequence joins TRBV7-7 and TRBJ2-2, with D perhaps TRBD1 or TRBD2 (5 bases each). The CDR3 length is 14 residues. Germline lookup yields CDR1 SSHAT and CDR2 FNYEAQ (reference sequence). For the CDR3, the DNA is TGTGCCAGCAGCAGGGACCTGAACGCCGGGGAGCTGTTTTTT. It yields the protein CASSRDLNAGELFF.

This clonotype has a count of ten or more. The chain is built from TRBV11-2 and TRBJ2-2; the match to TRBD2 covers 7 bases. Germline CDR1 is SGHAT and CDR2 is FQNNGV. CDR3 length equals 15 residues. Trimming removed 3 bases from V and 1 base from J; junction bases left unmatched: 2. The CDR3 loop reads CASSLGGRNTGELFF. As DNA, the CDR3 is TGTGCCAGCAGCTTGGGCGGGAGGAACACCGGGGAGCTGTTTTTT.

This clonotype showed up just a few times. As DNA, the CDR3 is TGTGCCATCAGTGAGCCGGGGCAACTCTCTGGAAACACCATATATTTT. This encodes CAISEPGQLSGNTIYF. The V gene is TRBV10-3, the J gene TRBJ1-3; possibly TRBD1 for D (5 bases). The CDR3 has 16 amino acids. Trimming took 2 bases from V and 0 from J, leaving 11 bases between them. Germline V gene sequence: CDR1 ENHRY, CDR2 SYGVKD.

The gene calls are TRBV10-3 and TRBJ2-3; maybe TRBD1 (5 bases). This CDR3 contains 12 residues. V was pared by 0 bases and J by 7 bases, with 5 bases between. Looked up from germline, CDR1 is ENHRY and CDR2 is SYGVKD. CDR3 region: CAISESGHTQYF. For the CDR3, the DNA is TGTGCCATCAGTGAGTCGGGGCATACGCAGTATTTT.

A few counts support this clonotype. J is TRBJ2-3 and V is TRBV9, with 7 bases matching TRBD1. J gave up 8 bases and V 3 bases, and 12 bases lay outside the gene matches. CDR3 size: 15 residues. CDR1 and CDR2 (germline): SGDLS, YYNGEE. The DNA for the CDR3 is TGTGCCAGCAGCGACCACGGGACAGCGTCTTTTACGCAGTATTTT. It encodes CASSDHGTASFTQYF.

This chain connects TRBV20-1 to TRBJ2-5; D possibly matches TRBD1 or TRBD2 (6 bases each). The ends were cut back, 5 bases at V and 0 bases at J, with 16 bases in the middle. This CDR3 has 15 residues. Germline V gene sequence: CDR1 DFQATT, CDR2 SNEGSKA (reference sequence). The CDR3 is CSAARLGGYQETQYF. CDR3 coding DNA: TGCAGTGCTGCGAGACTAGGGGGGTACCAAGAGACCCAGTACTTC.

The rearrangement links TRBV28 to TRBJ2-4; 13 nucleotides match TRBD2. Germline CDR1 and CDR2: MDHEN and SYDVKM. Losses at the gene ends were 4 bases for V and 1 base for J; bases not matched to a gene: 16. This CDR3 region has 21 residues. Written as DNA, the CDR3 is TGTGCCAGCAGTTCAATAATTTGGGGGACTAGCGGGACCGGGGCCAAAAACATTCAGTACTTC. Encoded protein: CASSSIIWGTSGTGAKNIQYF.

The CDR3 DNA reads as TGTGCCAGCAGTGAAGTGGGCAGGGGCTCTTCACCCCTCCACTTT. As protein: CASSEVGRGSSPLHF. The V and J genes are TRBV2 and TRBJ1-6, with a tentative D call TRBD1 (6 bases). Germline V CDR1 and CDR2: SNHLY, FYNNEI. With 1 base removed from V and 9 bases from J, the gap between germline ends came to 13 bases. This CDR3 is 15 amino acids long.

This clonotype appeared a few times. The chain recombines TRBV28 with TRBJ1-4; D not certain. Between the trimmed V and J ends, which lost 3 bases and 10 bases, there was a span of 6 bases. The CDR3 is 11 residues long. CDR1 MDHEN and CDR2 SYDVKM come from the germline V gene. For the CDR3, the DNA is TGTGCCAGCAGTTTCATGGGAAAACTGTTTTTT. This gives the protein CASSFMGKLFF.

This clonotype came up a few times. V usage is TRBV18 and J usage is TRBJ2-1, with TRBD2 matching over 8 bases. CDR3 length: 16 amino acids. V lost 4 bases, J lost 8 bases, and 13 bases stayed unmatched. Germline assignment: CDR1 KGHSH and CDR2 LQKENI. As DNA, the CDR3 is TGTGCCAGCTCACTCGGGACTAGAAAAGTTGGCGATGAGCAGTTCTTC. Amino acids: CASSLGTRKVGDEQFF.

CDR3 in DNA: TGCAGCGTTTTACAGGACAGGGCAAAAGGCGAGCAGTACTTC. This sequence encodes CSVLQDRAKGEQYF. The V gene is TRBV29-1, the J gene TRBJ2-7; TRBD1 aligns across 8 bases. The CDR3 has 14 amino acids. V lost 5 bases, J lost 6 bases, and 12 bases stayed unmatched. Germline V lookup: CDR1 SQVTM, CDR2 ANQGSEA.

The CDR3 is CASRRATGDGYTF. The CDR3 DNA follows: TGTGCCAGCAGAAGGGCTACAGGCGATGGCTACACCTTC. The V gene is TRBV7-9, the J gene TRBJ1-2; tentatively, D is TRBD1 (5 bases). The CDR3 length is 13 residues. From germline, CDR1 is SEHNR and CDR2 FQNEAQ (reference sequence). V was pared by 6 bases and J by 6 bases, with 14 bases between.

The J gene is TRBJ2-7, the V gene TRBV7-9; 15 bases agree with TRBD2. Germline V lookup: CDR1 SEHNR, CDR2 FQNEAQ (reference sequence). Losses at the gene ends were 4 bases for V and 1 base for J; bases not matched to a gene: 5. CDR3 length: 17 amino acids. The DNA of the CDR3 is TGTGCCAGCAGCTCGCCGGGACTAGCGGGGGGTTCCTACGAGCAGTACTTC. Its translation: CASSSPGLAGGSYEQYF.

This clonotype was picked up a small number of times. The chain links TRBV7-9 to TRBJ2-2; D call uncertain. The V end was cut by 2 bases, the J end by 3 bases, with 10 bases between. Per germline, CDR1 SEHNR and CDR2 FQNEAQ (reference sequence). The CDR3 is made up of 15 amino acids. The CDR3 protein is CASSLTSGDTGELFF. The CDR3 DNA is TGTGCCAGCAGCTTAACGTCAGGAGACACCGGGGAGCTGTTTTTT.

This clonotype was picked up a small number of times. The V call is TRBV6-2 or TRBV6-3, the J call TRBJ2-4; perhaps D is TRBD1 or TRBD2 (6 bases each). The V and J ends lost 7 bases and 0 bases respectively, with 13 bases between them. The CDR3 is 15 residues long. From germline, CDR1 is MNHEY and CDR2 SVGEGT. The CDR3 nucleotides read TGTGCCAGCATGGGGGGCCGACTAGCCAAAAACATTCAGTACTTC. Residues: CASMGGRLAKNIQYF.

This clonotype was seen only a few times. The V call is TRBV29-1, the J call TRBJ2-2, with 7 bases matching TRBD1. Trimming took 4 bases from V and 3 from J; bases not matched to a gene: 5. Germline V gene sequence: CDR1 SQVTM, CDR2 ANQGSEA. The CDR3 is 14 residues long. The CDR3 reads CSVGQGVHTGELFF. The CDR3 DNA follows: TGCAGCGTTGGCCAGGGGGTTCACACCGGGGAGCTGTTTTTT.

This clonotype was observed many times. The chain has TRBV12-3 or TRBV12-4 and TRBJ2-1, with 16 bases identical to TRBD2. The CDR3 has 16 amino acids. V lost 1 base and J lost 10; bases outside the gene matches: 4. This CDR3 reads CASSLDGTSGGAEQFF. DNA of the CDR3: TGTGCCAGCAGTTTAGATGGGACTAGCGGGGGGGCCGAGCAGTTCTTC.

This rearrangement joins TRBV4-3 to TRBJ1-6; no definite D call. Per the germline V gene, CDR1 is LGHNA and CDR2 is YSLEER. Trimming pared 0 bases from V and 10 bases from J, leaving 10 bases between. This CDR3 contains 14 residues. CDR3 sequence reads: CASSQDLRGSPLHF. The CDR3 DNA is TGCGCCAGCAGCCAAGATTTGCGCGGATCACCCCTCCACTTT.

The sample holds many counts of this clonotype. The genes are TRBV5-1 and TRBJ2-4, with 8 bases fitting TRBD2. Trimming cost V 4 bases and J 0 bases; bases outside gene matches: 12. The CDR3 totals 18 residues. Germline CDR1 SGHRS, CDR2 YFSETQ. CDR3 region: CASSTGGSATTAKNIQYF. The CDR3 coding sequence is TGCGCCAGCAGCACGGGAGGGTCCGCTACTACAGCCAAAAACATTCAGTACTTC.

The chain is built from TRBV20-1 and TRBJ2-6; the D gene is possibly TRBD1 (6 bases). The V end lost 4 bases, the J end lost 0 bases, and 13 bases lay between the germline ends. Germline V gene data show CDR1 as DFQATT and CDR2 as SNEGSKA (reference sequence). This CDR3 is 16 amino acids long. The CDR3: CSATAPGDSGANVLTF. Here the CDR3 DNA reads TGCAGTGCTACTGCCCCAGGGGACTCTGGGGCCAACGTCCTGACTTTC.

The sample holds a few counts of this clonotype. J is TRBJ2-1 and V is TRBV4-3, with 9 positions matching TRBD2. After removal of 1 base from V and 8 bases from J, the junction contained 9 bases not matched to a gene. The germline gives CDR1 LGHNA, CDR2 YSLEER. The CDR3 runs 16 residues. The CDR3 DNA is TGCGCCAGCAGCCAAGGATCTAGCGGGAATGTCGATGAGCAGTTCTTC. This encodes CASSQGSSGNVDEQFF.

This chain uses TRBV7-2 with TRBJ2-3; D call uncertain. CDR1 is SGHTA, CDR2 FQGNSA, per germline. V shed 4 bases and J shed 1 base, with 9 bases lying between them. This CDR3 comprises 14 residues. The CDR3 protein is CASSYAWGTDTQYF. The CDR3 DNA reads as TGTGCCAGCAGCTATGCATGGGGCACAGATACGCAGTATTTT.

This sequence joins TRBV19 and TRBJ2-1; 10 bases match TRBD2. Trimming removed 6 bases from V and 7 bases from J; junction bases left unmatched: 9. Germline CDR1 and CDR2: LNHDA and SQIVND (reference sequence). The CDR3 runs to 15 residues. The CDR3 protein is CASSGRGLARNEQFF. The CDR3, as DNA: TGTGCCAGTAGCGGCAGGGGACTAGCGCGGAATGAGCAGTTCTTC.

This clonotype was observed a few times. CDR3 coding DNA: TGCAGCGCCGAAACCCGGGACAGGGAAGAGACCCAGTACTTC. Encoded protein: CSAETRDREETQYF. J is TRBJ2-5 and V is TRBV29-1, with 9 positions matching TRBD1. The junction had 9 bases not matched to a gene; V was cut back by 7 bases and J by 3 bases. CDR3 size: 14 residues. Germline V gene sequence: CDR1 SQVTM, CDR2 ANQGSEA.

This clonotype has more than one count but fewer than ten. Compared with germline, one end of the junction differs, possibly owing to a read error. The J gene is TRBJ2-2, the V gene TRBV20-1; D perhaps matches TRBD2 (6 bases). The germline V gene has CDR1 DFQATT and CDR2 SNEGSKA (reference sequence). CDR3 length equals 15 residues. Here the CDR3 reads CSARGRAGNPGELFF. For the CDR3, the DNA is TGCAGTGCTAGAGGGAGGGCTGGGAACCCCGGGGAGCTGTTTTTT.

CDR3 loop: CSATWGYEQYF. The DNA for the CDR3 is TGCAGTGCTACCTGGGGGTACGAGCAGTACTTC. The V gene is TRBV20-1, the J gene TRBJ2-7; D may be TRBD1 or TRBD2 (5 bases each). V lost 4 bases to trimming and J lost 4 bases, with 8 bases between them. The germline gives CDR1 DFQATT, CDR2 SNEGSKA (reference sequence). This CDR3 has 11 amino acids.